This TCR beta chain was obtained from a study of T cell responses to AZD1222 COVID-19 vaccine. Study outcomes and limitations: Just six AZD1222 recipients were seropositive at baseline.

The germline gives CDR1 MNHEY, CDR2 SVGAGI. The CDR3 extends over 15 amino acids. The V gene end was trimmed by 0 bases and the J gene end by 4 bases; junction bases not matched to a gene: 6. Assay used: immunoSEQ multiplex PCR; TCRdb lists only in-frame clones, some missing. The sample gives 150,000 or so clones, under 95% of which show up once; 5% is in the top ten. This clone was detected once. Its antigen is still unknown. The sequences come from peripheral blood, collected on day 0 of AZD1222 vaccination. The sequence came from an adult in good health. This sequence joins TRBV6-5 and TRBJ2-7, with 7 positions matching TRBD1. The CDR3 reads CASSYSRQGQYEQYF. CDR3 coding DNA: TGTGCCAGCAGTTACTCGCGACAGGGTCAGTACGAGCAGTACTTC.